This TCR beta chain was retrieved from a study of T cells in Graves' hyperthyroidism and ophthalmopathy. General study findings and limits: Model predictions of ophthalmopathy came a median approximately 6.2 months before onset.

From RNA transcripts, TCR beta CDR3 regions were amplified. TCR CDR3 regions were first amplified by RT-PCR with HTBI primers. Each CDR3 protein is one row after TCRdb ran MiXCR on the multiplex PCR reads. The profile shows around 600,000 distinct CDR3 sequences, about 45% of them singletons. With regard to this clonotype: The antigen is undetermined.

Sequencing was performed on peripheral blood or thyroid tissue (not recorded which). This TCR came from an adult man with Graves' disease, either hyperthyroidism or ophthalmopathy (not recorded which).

The CDR3 coding sequence is TGTGCCACCGGGCGGGACAGGGACACTGAAGCTTTCTTT. Translating it yields CATGRDRDTEAFF. The chain carries TRBV10-3 and TRBJ1-1; 9 nucleotides match TRBD1. The CDR3 runs 13 residues. CDR1 is ENHRY and CDR2 is SYGVKD in the germline V gene. V lost 10 bases to trimming and J lost 3 bases; unmatched junction nucleotides: 6.